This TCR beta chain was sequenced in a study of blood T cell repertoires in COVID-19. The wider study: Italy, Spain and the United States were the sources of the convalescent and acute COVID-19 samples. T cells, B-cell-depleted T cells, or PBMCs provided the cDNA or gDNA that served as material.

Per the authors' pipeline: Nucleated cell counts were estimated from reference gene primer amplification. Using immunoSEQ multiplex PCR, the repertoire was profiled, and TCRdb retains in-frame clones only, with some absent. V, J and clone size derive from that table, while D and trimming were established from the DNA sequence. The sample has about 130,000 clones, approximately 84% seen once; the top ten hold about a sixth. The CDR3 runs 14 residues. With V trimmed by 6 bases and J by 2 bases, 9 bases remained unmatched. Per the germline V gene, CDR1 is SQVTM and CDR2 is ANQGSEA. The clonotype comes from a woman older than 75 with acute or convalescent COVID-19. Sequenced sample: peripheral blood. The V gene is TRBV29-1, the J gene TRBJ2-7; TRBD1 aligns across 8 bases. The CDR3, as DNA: TGCAGCGTCGCAGGACAGGGAGACCCCTACGAGCAGTACTTC. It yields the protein CSVAGQGDPYEQYF.